The 10 T cell receptor beta chains reported below all come from one sample, sequenced in a study of blood T cells in healthy people across ages. Together with a sample-barcoded 5' primer, a J-beta primer mix was included in a second PCR lasting roughly 6 to 12 cycles. TCRdb re-called the 5' RACE reads with MiXCR, one entry per CDR3 protein. The table includes under 750,000 distinct CDR3 sequences, roughly 43% detected once. Sequencing was performed on blood. The source of these receptors is a man older than 75 in good health.

This clonotype has ten or more counts. This chain connects TRBV6-2 or TRBV6-3 to TRBJ2-2, with D tentatively TRBD2 (5 bases). This CDR3 contains 16 residues. V lost 6 bases, J lost 2 bases, and 16 bases lay in between. Germline V gene data show CDR1 as MNHEY and CDR2 as SVGEGT. The CDR3 sequence is CASSPRLALNTGELFF. The CDR3 coding sequence is TGTGCCAGCAGCCCTCGGCTAGCCCTCAACACCGGGGAGCTGTTTTTT.

CDR3 DNA: TGTGCCAGCAGCCTCGGCAGGGTGATCAATGAGCAGTTCTTC. Translating gives CASSLGRVINEQFF. The rearrangement uses TRBV7-2 and TRBJ2-1; possible D gene TRBD1, 5 bases. Germline CDR1 is SGHTA and CDR2 is FQGNSA. There are 14 residues in the CDR3. The V end lost 5 bases, the J end lost 6 bases, and 14 bases lay between the germline ends. Combining the CDR3 with reference TRBV7-2 and TRBJ2-1 gives the whole variable domain GAGVSQSPSNKVTEKGKDVELRCDPISGHTALYWYRQSLGQGLEFLIYFQGNSAPDKSGLPSDRFSAERTGGSVSTLTIQRTQQEDSAVYLCASSLGRVINEQFFGPGTRLTVL.

V and J are TRBV4-1 and TRBJ2-1; 8 nucleotides align to TRBD1. The ends lost 4 bases at V and 0 bases at J; junction bases unmatched: 2. CDR3 length equals 15 residues. Germline V gene sequence: CDR1 MGHRA, CDR2 YSYEKL. In DNA form, the CDR3 reads TGCGCCAGCAGCCGACAGGGGAGCTCCTACAATGAGCAGTTCTTC. It translates to CASSRQGSSYNEQFF.

This clonotype was observed a single time. The chain employs TRBV27 and TRBJ1-6; D is possibly TRBD1 (5 bases). Germline CDR1 and CDR2: MNHEY and SMNVEV (reference sequence). The V gene lost 6 bases and the J gene lost 7 bases, with 13 bases spanning the gap. The CDR3 is 14 amino acids. The CDR3 DNA reads TGTGCCAGCAGCTCCGGGGGAGGGAATTCACCCCTCCACTTT. This gives the protein CASSSGGGNSPLHF.

V usage is TRBV9 and J usage is TRBJ1-2; a possible D gene is TRBD1 (6 bases). The CDR3 runs 13 residues. Trimming cost V 5 bases and J 8 bases, with 16 bases left between them. Germline lookup yields CDR1 SGDLS and CDR2 YYNGEE. The CDR3 sequence is CASRSSGAGGYTF. In DNA, the CDR3 is TGTGCCAGCAGGTCATCAGGGGCTGGGGGCTACACCTTC.

The chain recombines TRBV3-1 with TRBJ2-7; TRBD1 agrees at 7 bases. With 5 bases clipped from V and 3 bases from J, the junction kept 10 bases outside the gene matches. The CDR3 is 15 amino acids. Per germline, CDR1 LGHDT and CDR2 YNNKEL (reference sequence). This chain's CDR3 is CASSVRQGKNYEQYF. In nucleotides, the CDR3 is TGTGCCAGCAGCGTCCGACAGGGCAAAAACTACGAGCAGTACTTC.

The chain is built from TRBV6-2 or TRBV6-3 and TRBJ1-2, with a tentative D call TRBD1 (6 bases). There are 13 residues in the CDR3. Germline loops: CDR1 MNHEY, CDR2 SVGEGT. V was shortened by 5 bases and J by 6 bases, with 13 bases between the two germline ends. Here the CDR3 reads CASSTDSGHGYTF. The CDR3 DNA follows: TGTGCCAGCAGTACGGACAGCGGACATGGCTACACCTTC.

On this clonotype: A read error may account for a junction end that differs from germline. J is TRBJ2-2 and V is TRBV27; 7 bases are shared with TRBD2. CDR3 length equals 15 residues. CDR1 is MNHEY and CDR2 is SMNVEV in the germline V gene (reference sequence). CDR3 coding DNA: TGTGCAAGCAGTTTAGGGCCGAGCGGGGCCGGGGAGCTGTTTTTT. As protein: CASSLGPSGAGELFF.

V gene TRBV20-1 combines with J gene TRBJ2-7; TRBD1 aligns across 7 bases. The germline CDR1 and CDR2 sequences are DFQATT and SNEGSKA (reference sequence). The CDR3 loop spans 13 amino acids. V lost 4 bases, J lost 1 base, and 4 bases stayed unmatched. CDR3 DNA sequence: TGCAGTGCTAAACCGGGACAGTCCTACGAGCAGTACTTC. Its protein is CSAKPGQSYEQYF.

The chain is built from TRBV10-3 and TRBJ2-5; D might be TRBD2 (6 bases). The J call may be incorrect, as the DNA end agrees better with TRBJ2-7. This CDR3 region has 12 residues. Germline CDR1 and CDR2: ENHRY and SYGVKD. CDR3 bases: TGTGCCATCAGGGGCACGGGGGTCGAGCAGTACTTC. Its translation is CAIRGTGVEQYF.